Following are 5 T cell receptor beta chains from one sample sequenced in a study of cytomegalovirus exposure and HLA in healthy donors. Vbeta (60) and Jbeta (13) primers were used in the PCR. Assay: immunoSEQ multiplex PCR; the TCRdb copy retains only in-frame clones and omits some. The sample includes about 99,000 clones, roughly three quarters of them seen just once. Sequencing was carried out using PBMCs. The receptors were sampled from a male donor in good health and CMV-seropositive.

The V gene is TRBV27, the J gene TRBJ2-7; possible D gene TRBD1, 5 bases. CDR3 size: 16 residues. Trimming shortened V by 6 bases and J by 2 bases, and 20 bases separated the two germline ends. Per germline, CDR1 MNHEY and CDR2 SMNVEV (reference sequence). The CDR3 here is CASREFTGNPPYEQYF. CDR3 nucleotides: TGTGCCAGCAGGGAGTTTACAGGTAACCCTCCCTACGAGCAGTACTTC.

This rearrangement joins TRBV12-5 to TRBJ1-2; D may be TRBD1 (5 bases). The V and J ends lost 0 bases and 8 bases respectively, with 13 bases between them. Germline V gives CDR1 LGHNT, CDR2 FRNRAP. CDR3 length equals 14 residues. In DNA, the CDR3 is TGTGCTAGTGGTTTGGTACCCCAGGGAGGCGGCTACACCTTC. This codes for CASGLVPQGGGYTF.

This sequence joins TRBV2 and TRBJ1-2; 7 bases are a match to TRBD1. Per the germline V gene, CDR1 is SNHLY and CDR2 is FYNNEI. There are 14 residues in the CDR3. The trim removed 5 bases at V and 3 bases at J, leaving 6 bases unmatched. CDR3 sequence reads: CASSPRQGHYGYTF. CDR3 DNA: TGTGCCAGCAGTCCCCGACAGGGCCACTATGGCTACACCTTC.

This chain links TRBV7-2 with TRBJ1-2; 8 bases agree with TRBD1. The CDR3 extends over 15 amino acids. Germline V lookup: CDR1 SGHTA, CDR2 FQGNSA. J was trimmed by 8 bases and V by 3 bases; bases with no gene match: 11. This CDR3 is CASSLQGALKGGYTF. The CDR3, as DNA: TGTGCCAGCAGCTTGCAGGGGGCACTAAAGGGGGGCTACACCTTC.

The chain is built from TRBV14 and TRBJ2-2; D is possibly TRBD2 (6 bases). Germline V gene sequence: CDR1 SGHDN, CDR2 FVKESK. V gave up 2 bases and J gave up 5 bases, with 12 bases separating them. CDR3 length equals 15 residues. CDR3 DNA: TGTGCCAGCAGCCAACCCCAGGGAGGTACCGGGGAGCTGTTTTTT. It codes for CASSQPQGGTGELFF.